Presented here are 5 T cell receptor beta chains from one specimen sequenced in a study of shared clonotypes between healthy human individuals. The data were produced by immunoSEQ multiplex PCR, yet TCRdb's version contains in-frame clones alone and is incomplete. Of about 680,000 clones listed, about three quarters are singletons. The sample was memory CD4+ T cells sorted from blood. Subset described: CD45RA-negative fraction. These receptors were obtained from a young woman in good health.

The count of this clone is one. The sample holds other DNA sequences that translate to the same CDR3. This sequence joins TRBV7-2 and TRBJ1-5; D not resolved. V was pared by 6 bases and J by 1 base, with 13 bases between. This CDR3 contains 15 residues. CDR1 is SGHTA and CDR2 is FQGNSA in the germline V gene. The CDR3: CASSKDSLSNQPQHF. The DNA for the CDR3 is TGTGCCAGCAGTAAAGACTCCTTGAGCAATCAGCCCCAGCATTTT.

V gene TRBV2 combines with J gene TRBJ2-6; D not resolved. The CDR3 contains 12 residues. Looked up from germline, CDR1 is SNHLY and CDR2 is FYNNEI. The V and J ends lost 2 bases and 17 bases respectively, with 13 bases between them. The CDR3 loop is CASSELDGALTF. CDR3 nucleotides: TGTGCCAGCAGTGAACTGGACGGCGCTTTGACTTTC.

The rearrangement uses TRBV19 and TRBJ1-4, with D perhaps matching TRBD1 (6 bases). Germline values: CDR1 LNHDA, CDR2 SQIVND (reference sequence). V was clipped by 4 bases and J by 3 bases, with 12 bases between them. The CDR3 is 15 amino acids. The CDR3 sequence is CASSRQAQANEKLFF. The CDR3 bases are TGTGCCAGTAGTAGACAGGCGCAAGCTAATGAAAAACTGTTTTTT. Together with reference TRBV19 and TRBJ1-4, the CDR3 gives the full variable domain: DGGITQSPKYLFRKEGQNVTLSCEQNLNHDAMYWYRQDPGQGLRLIYYSQIVNDFQKGDIAEGYSVSREKKESFPLTVTSAQKNPTAFYLCASSRQAQANEKLFFGSGTQLSVL.

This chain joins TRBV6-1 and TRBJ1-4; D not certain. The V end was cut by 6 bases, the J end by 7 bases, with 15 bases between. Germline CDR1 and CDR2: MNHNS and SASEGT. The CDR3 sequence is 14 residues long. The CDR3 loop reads CASSPGGIREKLFF. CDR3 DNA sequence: TGTGCCAGCAGCCCCGGAGGGATTCGTGAAAAACTGTTTTTT.

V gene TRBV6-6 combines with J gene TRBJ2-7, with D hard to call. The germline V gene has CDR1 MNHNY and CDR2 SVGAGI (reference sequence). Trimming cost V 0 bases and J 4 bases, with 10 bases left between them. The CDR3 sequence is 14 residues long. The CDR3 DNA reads TGTGCCAGCAGTTACTCACGGTCTAGTTACGAGCAGTACTTC. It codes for CASSYSRSSYEQYF.